A selection of T cell receptor beta chains follows, all from one sample in a study of blood T cell repertoires in COVID-19. Here immunoSEQ multiplex PCR was the method, and the copy in TCRdb shows in-frame clones only, minus some. This repertoire shows 200,000 to 300,000 clones, about 83% found once; its top ten account for roughly 5%. Sequenced input: peripheral blood. Receptor source: a human donor in a cohort sampled during active COVID-19. The CDR3 runs from the conserved cysteine through the conserved F or W. D genes are given only for firm matches. The size field is filled for only some rows; it gives once, few, many or a size class.

clone_size j_call v_call d_call cdr3_aa cdr3_nt
few TRBJ1-2 TRBV30 TRBD1 CAWTNDRGSGYTF TGTGCCTGGACCAATGACAGGGGAAGTGGCTACACCTTC
. TRBJ1-1 TRBV27 . CASSLRRDLNTEAFF TGTGCCAGCAGTCTCCGTCGGGACTTGAACACTGAAGCTTTCTTT
. TRBJ2-1 TRBV18 TRBD2 CASSPTSGSVNEQFF TGTGCCAGCTCTCCCACTAGCGGGAGTGTCAATGAGCAGTTCTTC
. TRBJ1-2 TRBV11-2 . CASSQSRGGHYGYTF TGTGCCAGCAGCCAATCACGGGGGGGTCACTATGGCTACACCTTC
. TRBJ1-1 TRBV19 . CASSKQGSGEAFF TGTGCCAGTAGTAAACAGGGTTCGGGTGAAGCTTTCTTT
few TRBJ1-5 TRBV6-1 TRBD1 CASSDSGGGQPQHF TGTGCCAGCAGTGATTCAGGGGGCGGTCAGCCCCAGCATTTT
. TRBJ2-2 TRBV3-1/TRBV3-2 . CASSPKAEAGELFF TGTGCCAGCAGCCCGAAGGCGGAGGCCGGGGAGCTGTTTTTT
few TRBJ1-3 TRBV28 TRBD1 CASSPSGTGGITGNTIYF TGTGCCAGCAGTCCATCGGGGACAGGGGGAATAACTGGAAACACCATATATTTT
few TRBJ2-2 TRBV7-9 TRBD2 CASSLGLARDGELFF TGTGCCAGCAGCTTAGGACTAGCCCGCGACGGGGAGCTGTTTTTT
. TRBJ1-6 TRBV11-2 . CASSLDYGNSPLHF TGTGCCAGCAGCTTAGATTACGGTAATTCACCCCTCCACTTT
. TRBJ1-6 TRBV3-1/TRBV3-2 . CASSLRQTLKNSPLHF TGTGCCAGCAGCCTCAGACAGACCTTAAAAAATTCACCCCTCCACTTT
. TRBJ2-2 TRBV24-1 . CATSEPGNTGELFF TGTGCCACCAGTGAACCGGGGAACACCGGGGAGCTGTTTTTT
. TRBJ1-2 TRBV27 TRBD1 CASSHLAGQGNYGYTF TGTGCCAGCAGCCATCTCGCGGGACAGGGTAACTATGGCTACACCTTC
. TRBJ1-2 TRBV29-1 TRBD1 CSVEGAGTGTPGYTF TGCAGCGTTGAAGGCGCCGGGACAGGGACCCCTGGCTACACCTTC
. TRBJ2-5 TRBV10-3 TRBD2 CAISDPPSGIRQETQYF TGTGCCATCAGTGATCCCCCTAGCGGGATAAGGCAAGAGACCCAGTACTTC
. TRBJ1-3 TRBV5-6 . CASSRRGSGNTIYF TGTGCCAGCAGCCGCCGGGGCTCTGGAAACACCATATATTTT
. TRBJ1-4 TRBV15 TRBD1 CATSRGQGWEKLFF TGTGCCACCAGCAGAGGACAGGGTTGGGAAAAACTGTTTTTT
. TRBJ2-7 TRBV3-1/TRBV3-2 TRBD1 CASSPGTGVTHEQYF TGTGCCAGCAGCCCTGGGACAGGGGTTACTCACGAGCAGTACTTC
. TRBJ2-2 TRBV10-2 . CASSKTVNTGELFF TGCGCCAGCAGTAAGACTGTGAACACCGGGGAGCTGTTTTTT
. TRBJ2-3 TRBV11-2 TRBD2 CASSLGLAGGDTQYF TGTGCCAGCAGCTTAGGACTAGCGGGAGGGGATACGCAGTATTTT
. TRBJ2-1 TRBV2 TRBD1 CASSERQGVYNEQFF TGTGCCAGCAGTGAAAGACAGGGGGTCTACAATGAGCAGTTCTTC
. TRBJ2-5 TRBV5-6 TRBD1 CASSPTGYPQYF TGTGCCAGCAGCCCGACAGGGTATCCCCAGTACTTC
. TRBJ2-7 TRBV5-1 TRBD1 CASSLYQGVVEGEQYF TGCGCCAGCAGCTTGTACCAGGGGGTGGTGGAAGGGGAGCAGTACTTC
. TRBJ1-1 TRBV3-1/TRBV3-2 . CASSQVGEAAFF TGTGCCAGCAGCCAAGTGGGTGAGGCGGCTTTCTTT
. TRBJ2-1 TRBV29-1 . CSVEETTSEQFF TGCAGCGTTGAAGAAACAACTAGCGAGCAGTTCTTC